This T cell receptor beta chain appears in the sequencing data of a study of cytomegalovirus exposure and HLA in healthy donors. Findings and caveats of the study: Reported performance of the classifier showed diagnosis of cytomegalovirus status with high specificity and sensitivity.

Amplification used 60 Vbeta primers and 13 Jbeta primers. Libraries were prepared by immunoSEQ multiplex PCR; TCRdb keeps only in-frame clonotypes and omits some of them. The sample includes roughly 220,000 clones, 70% of them seen just once. Germline V lookup: CDR1 SGHVS, CDR2 FQNEAQ. Trimming took off 0 bases at V and 8 bases at J, with 20 bases between the two ends. This CDR3 contains 17 residues. This clone has only a few counts. Antigen: not known. The specimen sequenced was PBMCs. The chain links TRBV7-8 to TRBJ2-1; the D gene is possibly TRBD2 (7 bases). The clonotype comes from a man in his forties in good health and CMV-seropositive. CDR3 nucleotides: TGTGCCAGCAGCTTAGCGGAACGGGGGGCCCTTATTGATGAGCAGTTCTTC. Translation gives CASSLAERGALIDEQFF. Using reference TRBV7-8 and TRBJ2-1 for the parts outside the CDR3, the full variable domain is GAGVSQSPRYKVAKRGQDVALRCDPISGHVSLFWYQQALGQGPEFLTYFQNEAQLDKSGLPSDRFFAERPEGSVSTLKIQRTQQEDSAVYLCASSLAERGALIDEQFFGPGTRLTVL.